A selection of T cell receptor beta chains follows, all from one sample in a study of blood T cell repertoires in COVID-19. Assay used: immunoSEQ multiplex PCR; TCRdb lists only in-frame clones, some missing. The sample has 200,000 or so clones; 89% are singletons. Sequences were obtained from peripheral blood. The origin of the receptors is a man between 60 and 75 years old who had recovered from COVID-19. Both conserved end residues are part of each CDR3. D genes are given only for firm matches. Clone size appears in some rows only: once, few, many, or a class for an expanded clone.

TRBJ2-7	TRBV5-4	TRBD2	.	CASSPGLAGVLAEQYF	TGTGCCAGCAGCCCCGGACTAGCGGGAGTTCTCGCCGAGCAGTACTTC
TRBJ2-3	TRBV9	.	.	CASSFGGADSDTQYF	TGTGCCAGCAGCTTTGGGGGGGCCGACTCAGATACGCAGTATTTT
TRBJ2-4	TRBV6-5	TRBD2	.	CASSTRTSRNIQYF	TGTGCCAGCAGTACCCGGACTAGCAGAAACATTCAGTACTTC
TRBJ2-7	TRBV5-4	.	.	CASRPGISTYEQYF	TGTGCCAGCAGACCCGGGATTAGCACCTACGAGCAGTACTTC
TRBJ2-1	TRBV4-1	TRBD2	once	CASSRAGAGNEQFF	TGCGCCAGCAGTCGAGCGGGGGCGGGGAATGAGCAGTTCTTC
TRBJ2-7	TRBV11-2	.	.	CASSFVTPSYEQYF	TGTGCCAGCAGCTTCGTTACACCTTCCTACGAGCAGTACTTC
TRBJ1-3	TRBV28	.	.	CASSSMDSYSGNTIYF	TGTGCCAGCAGTTCGATGGACAGTTACTCTGGAAACACCATATATTTT
TRBJ1-1	TRBV6-5	.	.	CASSSGSQRSEAFF	TGTGCCAGCAGCTCCGGGTCGCAGCGCTCTGAAGCTTTCTTT
TRBJ2-2	TRBV18	TRBD1	.	CASSPQGVPGELFF	TGTGCCAGCTCGCCACAGGGGGTCCCCGGGGAGCTGTTTTTT
TRBJ2-2	TRBV20-1	.	.	CSAHRGTLRLF	TGCAGTGCGCACCGCGGGACCCTCCGCCTTTTT
TRBJ1-2	TRBV30	.	.	CAWGRQQVALDGYTF	TGTGCCTGGGGCCGCCAACAGGTTGCCCTCGACGGCTACACCTTC
TRBJ2-7	TRBV7-2	TRBD1	.	CASSHRQGRRYEQYF	TGTGCCAGCAGCCATCGACAGGGGCGAAGATACGAGCAGTACTTC
TRBJ2-3	TRBV7-3	TRBD2	.	CASSKHPPGLALTSTDTQYF	TGTGCCAGCAGCAAACACCCTCCGGGACTAGCCTTAACTAGCACAGATACGCAGTATTTT
TRBJ2-3	TRBV4-2	.	.	CASRAGSTDTQYF	TGTGCCAGCAGGGCGGGGAGCACAGATACGCAGTATTTT
TRBJ1-2	TRBV18	.	.	CASSPQQRAGDNYGYTF	TGTGCCAGCTCACCACAACAGCGGGCAGGTGACAACTATGGCTACACCTTC
TRBJ2-6	TRBV28	TRBD1	.	CASSLTGTGLPVLTF	TGTGCCAGCAGCTTAACCGGGACAGGGCTCCCCGTCCTGACTTTC
TRBJ2-5	TRBV5-1	.	.	CASSPGTRLETQYF	TGCGCCAGCAGCCCCGGGACACGGCTAGAGACCCAGTACTTC
TRBJ1-3	TRBV6-5	TRBD1	.	CATAGGGNTIYF	TGTGCCACCGCAGGGGGAGGAAACACCATATATTTT
TRBJ2-7	TRBV28	TRBD1	.	CASSRTGGAYEQYF	TGTGCCAGCAGCCGGACAGGGGGGGCCTACGAGCAGTACTTC
TRBJ2-1	TRBV20-1	.	.	CSRGNEQFF	TGCAGCCGAGGGAATGAGCAGTTCTTC
TRBJ2-7	TRBV6-5	.	.	CASSYSVLGQTYEQYF	TGTGCCAGCAGTTACTCAGTCCTGGGACAAACCTACGAGCAGTACTTC
TRBJ2-3	TRBV2	TRBD2	.	CASKYRGGTDTQYF	TGTGCCAGCAAGTACCGGGGGGGCACAGATACGCAGTATTTT
TRBJ2-1	TRBV7-9	TRBD1	.	CASSLTGQGLNEQFF	TGTGCCAGCAGCTTAACGGGACAGGGGCTCAATGAGCAGTTCTTC
TRBJ1-2	TRBV6-5	.	.	CASSYSAETHYGYTF	TGTGCCAGCAGTTACTCGGCGGAGACCCACTATGGCTACACCTTC
TRBJ2-7	TRBV27	.	once	CASSPRGGSSYEQYF	TGTGCCAGCAGTCCCCGTGGCGGTAGCTCCTACGAGCAGTACTTC
TRBJ1-2	TRBV6-5	.	.	CASADRGEYGYTF	TGTGCCAGCGCCGATCGGGGTGAATATGGCTACACCTTC
TRBJ2-2	TRBV7-9	.	.	CASSFRDRSTGELFF	TGTGCCAGCAGCTTTCGGGATCGTTCCACCGGGGAGCTGTTTTTT
TRBJ1-3	TRBV7-3	.	.	CASSKTGEPGNTIYF	TGTGCCAGCAGCAAAACGGGGGAGCCTGGAAACACCATATATTTT
TRBJ1-1	TRBV15	.	.	CATSSRRGQSHEAFF	TGTGCCACCAGCAGCCGCAGGGGTCAGTCCCATGAAGCTTTCTTT
TRBJ1-1	TRBV18	TRBD1	.	CASSMTGVDTEAFF	TGTGCCAGCTCGATGACAGGGGTCGACACTGAAGCTTTCTTT
TRBJ1-6	TRBV18	.	.	CASSPQASSYNSPLHF	TGTGCCAGCTCACCACAGGCTAGCTCCTATAATTCACCCCTCCACTTT
TRBJ1-2	TRBV6-2/TRBV6-3	.	once	CASSYSGTGGYTF	TGTGCCAGCAGTTACTCGGGGACGGGGGGATACACCTTC
TRBJ2-7	TRBV25-1	TRBD2	.	CASKEREGDYEQYF	TGTGCCAGCAAGGAGCGGGAGGGGGATTACGAGCAGTACTTC
TRBJ2-7	TRBV3-1/TRBV3-2	TRBD2	.	CASRLTSGKSYEQYF	TGTGCCAGCAGGCTGACTAGCGGGAAATCCTACGAGCAGTACTTC
TRBJ1-5	TRBV18	.	.	CASSPDYYGLSQPQHF	TGTGCCAGCTCACCAGACTACTACGGGCTAAGTCAGCCCCAGCATTTT
TRBJ2-1	TRBV7-8	TRBD2	.	CASSSRPSGRASSEQFF	TGTGCCAGCAGCTCGAGACCTAGCGGGAGGGCCTCTTCGGAGCAGTTCTTC
TRBJ1-1	TRBV12-3/TRBV12-4	.	.	CASRVQGNTEAFF	TGTGCCAGCAGAGTACAGGGGAACACTGAAGCTTTCTTT
TRBJ1-2	TRBV18	.	once	CASSPSTAYGYTF	TGTGCCAGCTCACCCTCGACAGCCTATGGCTACACCTTC
TRBJ2-7	TRBV7-2	.	.	CASSLESVSYEQYF	TGTGCCAGCAGCTTAGAGTCAGTTTCCTACGAGCAGTACTTC
TRBJ2-7	TRBV29-1	TRBD1	few	CSAWDRGAYEQYF	TGCAGCGCCTGGGACAGGGGTGCGTACGAGCAGTACTTC
TRBJ2-7	TRBV18	.	.	CASSPTRDGTSYEQYF	TGTGCCAGCTCACCAACCCGGGACGGGACTTCCTACGAGCAGTACTTC
TRBJ2-7	TRBV10-3	.	.	CAIRSGDYEQYF	TGTGCCATCCGAAGCGGCGACTACGAGCAGTACTTC
TRBJ2-5	TRBV7-2	.	.	CASSLGGKQETQYF	TGTGCCAGCAGCTTAGGAGGGAAGCAAGAGACCCAGTACTTC
TRBJ1-6	TRBV19	TRBD1	.	CATQPKARGMAPLHF	TGTGCCACGCAACCTAAGGCCAGGGGGATGGCACCCCTCCACTTT
TRBJ2-7	TRBV9	.	once	CASSPREAYEQYF	TGTGCCAGCAGCCCTCGTGAGGCCTACGAGCAGTACTTC
TRBJ1-2	TRBV5-1	.	.	CASSNGGSGYGYTF	TGCGCCAGCAGCAATGGCGGCAGTGGCTATGGCTACACCTTC
TRBJ1-3	TRBV6-5	.	few	CASRRGSGNTIYF	TGTGCCAGCAGAAGGGGTTCTGGAAACACCATATATTTT